Shown below are 8 T cell receptor beta chains from a single sample sequenced in a study of blood T cell repertoires in COVID-19. The method was immunoSEQ multiplex PCR; TCRdb's version includes in-frame clones alone and lacks a portion of them. The sample consists of 200,000 to 250,000 clones, 70% to 85% of them appearing once. The sequenced material came from peripheral blood. These receptors came from a man aged 45-60 years with active or convalescent COVID-19.

The DNA for the CDR3 is TGTGCCAGTACCCCAAGACAGGGGAATGGCTACACCTTC. Protein: CASTPRQGNGYTF. The gene calls are TRBV19 and TRBJ1-2; 8 bases map to TRBD1. CDR3 length: 13 residues. In germline, CDR1 is LNHDA, CDR2 SQIVND (reference sequence). J was trimmed by 6 bases and V by 7 bases; bases with no gene match: 7.

The V call is TRBV2, the J call TRBJ2-2; D may be TRBD1 (6 bases). CDR1 and CDR2 (germline): SNHLY, FYNNEI. The germline V and J ends were trimmed by 5 bases and 5 bases, with 15 bases remaining between them. This CDR3 contains 15 residues. CDR3 nucleotides: TGTGCCAGCAGTCCTCCGGGACAAAGTACCGGGGAGCTGTTTTTT. Translated, it gives CASSPPGQSTGELFF.

The chain is built from TRBV6-5 and TRBJ1-2; 8 bases align to TRBD1. Unmatched junction bases numbered 8, after V lost 7 bases and J lost 4 bases. Germline V lookup: CDR1 MNHEY, CDR2 SVGAGI. This CDR3 has 14 residues. CDR3 amino acids: CASTSGTGIYGYTF. DNA of the CDR3: TGTGCCAGCACCTCCGGGACAGGAATCTATGGCTACACCTTC.

This clone has just one count. The rearrangement uses TRBV7-8 and TRBJ2-3; D unresolved. Germline CDR1 and CDR2: SGHVS and FQNEAQ. Deletions cut 5 bases from V and 6 bases from J, with 12 bases between. The CDR3 length is 13 residues. As DNA, the CDR3 is TGTGCCAGCAGCCCCTACCTTCTGGATACGCAGTATTTT. Its protein product is CASSPYLLDTQYF.

V gene TRBV27 combines with J gene TRBJ2-5, with 7 nucleotides matching TRBD1. Looked up from germline, CDR1 is MNHEY and CDR2 is SMNVEV (reference sequence). The CDR3 runs to 13 residues. The V and J ends lost 6 bases and 4 bases, in that order; junction bases with no gene match: 5. This chain's CDR3 is CASRLGQLETQYF. CDR3 nucleotides: TGTGCCAGCAGACTGGGACAGTTAGAGACCCAGTACTTC.

The chain has TRBV6-5 and TRBJ1-4; 8 nucleotides match TRBD1. The CDR3 has 15 amino acids. Germline-derived CDR1 and CDR2 are MNHEY and SVGAGI. The trim removed 0 bases at V and 7 bases at J, leaving 4 bases unmatched. The CDR3 bases are TGTGCCAGCAGTTACTCTCCGGGACAGGCTGAAAAACTGTTTTTT. It specifies CASSYSPGQAEKLFF.

The chain combines TRBV2 with TRBJ2-7, with 12 bases identical to TRBD2. Germline-derived CDR1 and CDR2 are SNHLY and FYNNEI. V was pared by 5 bases and J by 0 bases, with 2 bases of the junction left unmatched. The CDR3 is 15 amino acids. The CDR3 nucleotides are TGTGCCAGCAGTAGACTAGCGGGGGCCTCCTACGAGCAGTACTTC. Residues: CASSRLAGASYEQYF.

The V and J genes are TRBV9 and TRBJ2-4; maybe TRBD2 (6 bases). The CDR3 has 13 residues. Per the germline V gene, CDR1 is SGDLS and CDR2 is YYNGEE. Trimming shortened V by 4 bases and J by 8 bases, and 13 bases separated the two germline ends. CDR3 loop: CASSPRTGDIQYF. The CDR3 DNA reads TGTGCCAGCAGCCCTCGGACGGGGGACATTCAGTACTTC. The full variable domain, completed using reference TRBV9 and TRBJ2-4, is DSGVTQTPKHLITATGQRVTLRCSPRSGDLSVYWYQQSLDQGLQFLIQYYNGEERAKGNILERFSAQQFPDLHSELNLSSLELGDSALYFCASSPRTGDIQYFGAGTRLSVL.